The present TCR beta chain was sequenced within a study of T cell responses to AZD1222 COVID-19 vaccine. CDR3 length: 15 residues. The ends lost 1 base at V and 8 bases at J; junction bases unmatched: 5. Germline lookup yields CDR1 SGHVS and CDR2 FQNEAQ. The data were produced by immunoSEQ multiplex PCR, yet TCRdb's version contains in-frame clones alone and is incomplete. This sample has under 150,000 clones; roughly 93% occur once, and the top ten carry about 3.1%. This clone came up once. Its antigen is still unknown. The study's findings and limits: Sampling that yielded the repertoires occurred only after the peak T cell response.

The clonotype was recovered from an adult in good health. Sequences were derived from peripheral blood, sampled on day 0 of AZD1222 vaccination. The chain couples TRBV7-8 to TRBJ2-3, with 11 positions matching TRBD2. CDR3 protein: CASSLVAGGEGTQYF. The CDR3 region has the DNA TGTGCCAGCAGCTTAGTAGCGGGAGGGGAAGGTACGCAGTATTTT. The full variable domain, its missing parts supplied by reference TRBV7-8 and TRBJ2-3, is GAGVSQSPRYKVAKRGQDVALRCDPISGHVSLFWYQQALGQGPEFLTYFQNEAQLDKSGLPSDRFFAERPEGSVSTLKIQRTQQEDSAVYLCASSLVAGGEGTQYFGPGTRLTVL.